A selection of T cell receptor beta chains follows, all from one sample in a study of blood T cells in healthy people across ages. TCRdb re-analysed the 5' RACE reads in MiXCR, keeping a single row per CDR3 protein. The profile shows roughly 2 million distinct CDR3 sequences, roughly 52% of them singletons. Sequencing was performed on blood. Receptor source: a middle-aged woman in good health. Each CDR3 is given with its conserved first and last residue. A D gene is named only where the DNA matches it firmly. Clone size is stated in some rows and not others, as once, few, many or a class when expanded.

>TRBV6-6|TRBJ2-6|TRBD2|.
CASSRTSGNSGANVLTF
TGTGCCAGCAGTCGGACTAGCGGGAACTCTGGGGCCAACGTCCTGACTTTC
>TRBV6-5|TRBJ1-2|.|.
CASTRGPSGGNYGYTF
TGTGCCAGCACCCGAGGACCCTCAGGAGGGAACTATGGCTACACCTTC
>TRBV20-1|TRBJ2-7|.|.
CSASDSSSYEQYF
TGCAGTGCTAGCGACTCCTCCTCCTACGAGCAGTACTTC
>TRBV7-2|TRBJ2-5|TRBD1|.
CASSFGQGAGEETQYF
TGTGCCAGCAGCTTTGGGCAGGGGGCTGGTGAAGAGACCCAGTACTTC
>TRBV10-3|TRBJ2-5|.|.
CAISEGSRETQYF
TGTGCCATCAGTGAGGGTAGCAGAGAGACCCAGTACTTC
>TRBV15|TRBJ1-2|.|.
CATSSGQGSGGYTF
TGTGCCACCAGCTCTGGGCAGGGCTCTGGTGGCTACACCTTC
>TRBV11-1|TRBJ2-3|.|.
CASSSRQEDTDTQYF
TGTGCCAGCAGCTCCCGTCAGGAAGACACAGATACGCAGTATTTT
>TRBV27|TRBJ2-7|.|few
CASSFSDSDLYEQYF
TGTGCCAGCAGTTTTTCAGACAGCGACCTCTACGAGCAGTACTTC
>TRBV27|TRBJ2-7|TRBD1|.
CASSFSSGQGSSYEQYF
TGTGCCAGCAGTTTCTCCTCGGGACAGGGAAGCTCCTACGAGCAGTACTTC
>TRBV4-3|TRBJ1-1|.|few
CASSQEDYGTEAFF
TGCGCCAGCAGCCAAGAAGACTATGGGACTGAAGCTTTCTTT
>TRBV29-1|TRBJ2-1|TRBD1|.
CSVGDRVFGDEQFF
TGCAGCGTTGGGGACAGAGTTTTTGGGGATGAGCAGTTCTTC
>TRBV24-1|TRBJ2-3|TRBD1|.
CATSDRRPGQGGGTNTQYF
TGTGCCACCAGTGATCGCCGACCCGGACAGGGGGGAGGCACAAATACGCAGTATTTT
>TRBV6-5|TRBJ1-6|.|few
CASSYRPVGSYNSPLHF
TGTGCCAGCAGTTACCGTCCCGTGGGGTCCTATAATTCACCCCTCCACTTT
>TRBV12-3/TRBV12-4|TRBJ1-2|.|.
CASSLSPDSYGYTF
TGTGCCAGCAGTTTATCCCCGGATAGCTATGGCTACACCTTC
>TRBV29-1|TRBJ2-7|TRBD2|.
CSVEDSRGSPYEQYF
TGCAGCGTTGAAGATTCGCGGGGGAGCCCCTACGAGCAGTACTTC
>TRBV4-1|TRBJ2-5|.|few
CASSAPRGGETQYF
TGCGCCAGCAGCGCCCCCCGAGGGGGAGAGACCCAGTACTTC
>TRBV4-3|TRBJ2-1|TRBD1|.
CASSQDLVQGPKDEQFF
TGCGCCAGCAGCCAAGACCTAGTACAGGGGCCAAAGGATGAGCAGTTCTTC
>TRBV20-1|TRBJ2-7|TRBD2|.
CSARAGGRYEQYF
TGCAGTGCTAGAGCGGGGGGTCGCTACGAGCAGTACTTC
>TRBV20-1|TRBJ2-7|.|few
CSAFLAPHLYEQYF
TGCAGTGCTTTCCTAGCCCCACACCTTTACGAGCAGTACTTC
>TRBV29-1|TRBJ1-2|TRBD1|few
CSGWTGGPYGYTF
TGCAGCGGATGGACAGGGGGCCCCTATGGCTACACCTTC
>TRBV27|TRBJ2-3|.|few
CASSLSPSGGGPTDTQYF
TGTGCCAGCAGTTTATCCCCCTCAGGGGGGGGACCCACAGATACGCAGTATTTT
>TRBV20-1|TRBJ2-3|TRBD2|.
CSASVPGTSGGYTDTQYF
TGCAGTGCTAGCGTCCCCGGGACTAGCGGGGGTTACACAGATACGCAGTATTTT
>TRBV11-2|TRBJ2-1|TRBD1|few
CASSLNSVEQGARNEQFF
TGTGCCAGCAGCTTAAATTCGGTAGAGCAGGGGGCAAGAAATGAGCAGTTCTTC
>TRBV19|TRBJ2-1|.|.
CASSIITYNEQFF
TGTGCCAGTAGTATAATCACGTACAATGAGCAGTTCTTC
>TRBV15|TRBJ1-1|.|.
CATSRVRRDITEAFF
TGTGCCACCAGCAGAGTACGAAGGGATATCACTGAAGCTTTCTTT
>TRBV20-1|TRBJ1-2|TRBD1|few
CSARVPDRGRRSYGYTF
TGCAGTGCTAGAGTGCCGGACAGGGGGCGACGATCCTATGGCTACACCTTC
>TRBV24-1|TRBJ2-1|TRBD1|few
CATSDLDRGRDNEQFF
TGTGCCACCAGTGATTTGGACAGGGGGCGGGACAATGAGCAGTTCTTC
>TRBV10-3|TRBJ2-1|.|.
CAIGQQGSYEQFF
TGTGCCATCGGTCAGCAGGGTTCCTATGAGCAGTTCTTC
>TRBV6-5|TRBJ2-1|.|.
CASSYSSSLGSNEQFF
TGTGCCAGCAGTTACTCGAGTAGTCTAGGGTCCAATGAGCAGTTCTTC
>TRBV5-1|TRBJ1-2|.|.
CASSLYGGYTF
TGCGCCAGCAGCCTTTATGGGGGCTACACCTTC
>TRBV29-1|TRBJ2-3|.|few
CSVEGTQTSTDTQYF
TGCAGCGTTGAAGGGACACAAACTAGCACAGATACGCAGTATTTT
>TRBV12-3/TRBV12-4|TRBJ2-1|.|few
CASSFSVHNEQFF
TGTGCCAGCAGTTTTTCGGTTCACAATGAGCAGTTCTTC
>TRBV5-1|TRBJ2-3|.|.
CASSWGATDTQYF
TGCGCCAGCAGCTGGGGGGCCACAGATACGCAGTATTTT
>TRBV9|TRBJ2-1|.|.
CASSSSRSSCNEQFF
TGTGCCAGCAGCTCCTCCAGGAGCTCCTGCAATGAGCAGTTCTTC